These 22 T cell receptor beta chains share one sample of origin, sequenced in a study of cytomegalovirus exposure and HLA in healthy donors. Primers included in the PCR were 60 Vbeta and 13 Jbeta primers. The assay was immunoSEQ multiplex PCR, and TCRdb's table has in-frame clones only and misses some. This sample's table has roughly 34,000 clones. The sequenced material came from PBMCs. The receptors here all came from a woman between 35 and 50 years old in good health and CMV-seropositive.

The chain couples TRBV4-2 to TRBJ2-5, with no clear D. CDR3 length equals 13 residues. The V end lost 0 bases, the J end lost 5 bases, and 7 bases lay between the germline ends. CDR1 is LGHNA and CDR2 is YNFKEQ in the germline V gene. The CDR3 loop reads CASSQEPRETQYF. DNA for the CDR3: TGTGCCAGCAGCCAAGAGCCTCGGGAGACCCAGTACTTC.

The V and J genes are TRBV5-1 and TRBJ1-1; D is unclear. V was cut by 4 bases and J by 4 bases, with 8 bases left in between. CDR1 is SGHRS, CDR2 YFSETQ, per germline. The CDR3 is 12 residues long. CDR3 region: CASSHPGTEAFF. The DNA of the CDR3 is TGCGCCAGCAGCCACCCGGGCACTGAAGCTTTCTTT.

The V gene is TRBV28, the J gene TRBJ2-1, with 9 bases lining up with TRBD2. The CDR3 is 17 residues long. J gave up 7 bases and V 2 bases, and 12 bases lay outside the gene matches. CDR1 MDHEN and CDR2 SYDVKM come from the germline V gene. CDR3 bases: TGTGCCAGCAGTTTAGAGTTCGGCGGGAGGGTTCTGAATGAGCAGTTCTTC. Translation: CASSLEFGGRVLNEQFF.

The V call is TRBV4-1, the J call TRBJ1-4, with 10 bases aligning to TRBD1. This CDR3 comprises 15 residues. CDR1 and CDR2 (germline): MGHRA, YSYEKL. Trimming took 4 bases from V and 4 from J; bases not matched to a gene: 3. This CDR3 reads CASSRWDRGNEKLFF. As DNA, the CDR3 is TGCGCCAGCAGCCGCTGGGACAGGGGTAATGAAAAACTGTTTTTT.

This sequence joins TRBV7-9 and TRBJ2-7, with 9 bases fitting TRBD1. From germline, CDR1 is SEHNR and CDR2 FQNEAQ (reference sequence). The V gene end was trimmed by 9 bases and the J gene end by 1 base; junction bases not matched to a gene: 7. This CDR3 region has 14 residues. The CDR3, as DNA: TGTGCCAGGTCCGGGACAGGGTCGTCCTACGAGCAGTACTTC. Translation: CARSGTGSSYEQYF.

This chain uses TRBV28 with TRBJ2-1; the match to TRBD2 covers 8 bases. Trimming at V came to 6 bases and at J to 6 bases, leaving 10 bases not matched to a gene. CDR3 length equals 15 residues. Germline CDR1 reads MDHEN; CDR2 reads SYDVKM. The CDR3 is CASRILGLGANEQFF. The DNA of the CDR3 is TGTGCCAGCAGGATTCTGGGACTAGGAGCCAATGAGCAGTTCTTC.

The rearrangement uses TRBV9 and TRBJ2-7, with D tentatively TRBD1 (5 bases). Germline V lookup: CDR1 SGDLS, CDR2 YYNGEE. V was trimmed by 0 bases and J by 3 bases, leaving 10 bases between them. The CDR3 is 14 amino acids. The CDR3 nucleotides read TGTGCCAGCAGCGTAGGGCAGGGTTTCTACGAGCAGTACTTC. It specifies CASSVGQGFYEQYF.

The chain combines TRBV7-2 with TRBJ1-3; 9 nucleotides match TRBD1. CDR3 length equals 14 residues. J was trimmed by 4 bases and V by 8 bases; bases with no gene match: 6. CDR1 is SGHTA, CDR2 FQGNSA, per germline. In DNA, the CDR3 is TGTGCCAGCCAGACAGGGGGTATCGGAAACACCATATATTTT. Protein sequence: CASQTGGIGNTIYF.

The J gene is TRBJ2-7, the V gene TRBV29-1; the match to TRBD2 covers 8 bases. J was trimmed by 4 bases and V by 3 bases; bases with no gene match: 8. Per the germline V gene, CDR1 is SQVTM and CDR2 is ANQGSEA. The CDR3 spans 14 residues. CDR3 sequence reads: CSVEYPGTRYEQYF. In nucleotides, the CDR3 is TGCAGCGTTGAGTACCCCGGGACTAGATACGAGCAGTACTTC.

The chain links TRBV13 to TRBJ2-7; TRBD2 might be the D (5 bases). With 4 bases removed from V and 0 bases from J, the gap between germline ends came to 10 bases. The V gene's germline CDR1 is PRHDT and CDR2 FYEKMQ (reference sequence). This CDR3 region has 14 residues. The CDR3 coding sequence is TGTGCCAGCAGCTCACAGCGGAGCTCCTACGAGCAGTACTTC. Amino acids: CASSSQRSSYEQYF.

The chain combines TRBV4-3 with TRBJ2-1; 8 bases are a match to TRBD1. Trimming at V came to 2 bases and at J to 5 bases, leaving 2 bases not matched to a gene. CDR1 and CDR2 from the germline V gene are LGHNA and YSLEER. The CDR3 runs 14 residues. The CDR3 protein is CASSQRQGHNEQFF. In DNA form, the CDR3 reads TGCGCCAGCAGCCAACGACAGGGGCACAATGAGCAGTTCTTC.

The chain couples TRBV10-1 to TRBJ2-3, with a weak D call TRBD1 (6 bases). The CDR3 has 14 amino acids. Germline V gene data show CDR1 as WNHNN and CDR2 as SYGVQD (reference sequence). The ends were cut back, 3 bases at V and 2 bases at J, with 9 bases in the middle. The CDR3 spells CASSDTGYTDTQYF. The CDR3 bases are TGCGCCAGCAGTGATACAGGGTACACAGATACGCAGTATTTT.

The V call is TRBV11-2, the J call TRBJ1-2; D is possibly TRBD1 (6 bases). V dropped 4 bases and J dropped 5 bases, with 14 bases sitting between them. Germline V gene data show CDR1 as SGHAT and CDR2 as FQNNGV. This CDR3 is 14 amino acids long. The CDR3 region is CASSSRGLIYGYTF. The DNA for the CDR3 is TGTGCCAGCAGCTCCAGGGGTCTCATTTATGGCTACACCTTC.

The chain uses TRBV10-3 and TRBJ1-2; TRBD1 agrees at 7 bases. Germline lookup yields CDR1 ENHRY and CDR2 SYGVKD. The CDR3 is 15 amino acids. The V gene end was trimmed by 5 bases and the J gene end by 5 bases; junction bases not matched to a gene: 11. CDR3 bases: TGTGCCATCAGTCGAGACAGGGACTCACGATATGGCTACACCTTC. Amino acids: CAISRDRDSRYGYTF.

The chain couples TRBV30 to TRBJ1-2; D possibly corresponds to TRBD1 (5 bases). Trimming cost V 0 bases and J 4 bases, with 12 bases left between them. The CDR3 loop spans 14 amino acids. Germline CDR1 is GTSNPN and CDR2 is SVGIG (reference sequence). In DNA form, the CDR3 reads TGTGCCTGGAGTGTAGGCGGGGCTGGCTATGGCTACACCTTC. Encoded protein: CAWSVGGAGYGYTF.

The genes are TRBV9 and TRBJ1-1; no reliable D call. The CDR3 is 17 amino acids. Germline V gene data show CDR1 as SGDLS and CDR2 as YYNGEE. V was trimmed by 3 bases and J by 0 bases, leaving 18 bases between them. The CDR3 region is CASSAHDGRLMNTEAFF. The CDR3 DNA reads TGTGCCAGCAGCGCCCACGACGGGAGGCTAATGAACACTGAAGCTTTCTTT. The variable domain in full, with the rest retrieved from reference TRBV9 and TRBJ1-1, is DSGVTQTPKHLITATGQRVTLRCSPRSGDLSVYWYQQSLDQGLQFLIQYYNGEERAKGNILERFSAQQFPDLHSELNLSSLELGDSALYFCASSAHDGRLMNTEAFFGQGTRLTVV.

This chain joins TRBV10-3 and TRBJ1-1, with D maybe TRBD1 (6 bases). CDR1 is ENHRY, CDR2 SYGVKD, per germline. The V end was cut by 6 bases, the J end by 1 base, with 12 bases between. This CDR3 comprises 14 residues. CDR3 in amino acids: CAISQDSSNTEAFF. The CDR3, as DNA: TGTGCCATCAGCCAGGACAGTTCGAACACTGAAGCTTTCTTT.

The chain links TRBV6-6 to TRBJ2-7, with TRBD2 identical over 9 bases. The CDR3 spans 14 residues. The germline V gene encodes CDR1 MNHNY and CDR2 SVGAGI (reference sequence). V lost 6 bases, J lost 2 bases, and 5 bases stayed unmatched. CDR3 sequence (DNA): TGTGCCAGCAGCCTTAGCGGGAGACCCTACGAGCAGTACTTC. This translates into CASSLSGRPYEQYF.

The chain joins TRBV5-5 to TRBJ2-7, with D perhaps TRBD2 (6 bases). The germline CDR1 and CDR2 sequences are SGHKS and YYEKEE (reference sequence). The CDR3 has 16 amino acids. Trimming cost V 0 bases and J 3 bases, with 16 bases left between them. CDR3 coding DNA: TGTGCCAGCAGCTTGGAGCTAGCGAGTCGGGACTACGAGCAGTACTTC. Translated: CASSLELASRDYEQYF.

The chain recombines TRBV11-1 with TRBJ2-7; D is undetermined. Germline loops: CDR1 SGHAT, CDR2 FQDESV (reference sequence). V was pared by 0 bases and J by 0 bases, with 15 bases between. The CDR3 consists of 17 residues. The CDR3 is CASSLATPRSSSYEQYF. DNA for the CDR3: TGTGCCAGCAGCTTAGCAACCCCTCGTTCCAGCTCCTACGAGCAGTACTTC. Using reference TRBV11-1 and TRBJ2-7 for the parts outside the CDR3, the full variable domain is EAEVAQSPRYKITEKSQAVAFWCDPISGHATLYWYRQILGQGPELLVQFQDESVVDDSQLPKDRFSAERLKGVDSTLKIQPAELGDSAMYLCASSLATPRSSSYEQYFGPGTRLTVT.

This chain uses TRBV29-1 with TRBJ1-5; no firm D call. The CDR3 loop spans 12 amino acids. V lost 4 bases and J 3 bases, leaving 7 bases between the germline ends. CDR1 and CDR2 from the germline V gene are SQVTM and ANQGSEA. DNA for the CDR3: TGCAGCGTTGGGGAGAACAATCAGCCCCAGCATTTT. Protein product: CSVGENNQPQHF.

J is TRBJ1-3 and V is TRBV5-5; D not certain. Germline lookup yields CDR1 SGHKS and CDR2 YYEKEE (reference sequence). The CDR3 totals 14 residues. V gave up 0 bases and J gave up 0 bases, with 4 bases separating them. This CDR3 reads CASSLAGSGNTIYF. CDR3 bases: TGTGCCAGCAGCTTGGCAGGCTCTGGAAACACCATATATTTT.